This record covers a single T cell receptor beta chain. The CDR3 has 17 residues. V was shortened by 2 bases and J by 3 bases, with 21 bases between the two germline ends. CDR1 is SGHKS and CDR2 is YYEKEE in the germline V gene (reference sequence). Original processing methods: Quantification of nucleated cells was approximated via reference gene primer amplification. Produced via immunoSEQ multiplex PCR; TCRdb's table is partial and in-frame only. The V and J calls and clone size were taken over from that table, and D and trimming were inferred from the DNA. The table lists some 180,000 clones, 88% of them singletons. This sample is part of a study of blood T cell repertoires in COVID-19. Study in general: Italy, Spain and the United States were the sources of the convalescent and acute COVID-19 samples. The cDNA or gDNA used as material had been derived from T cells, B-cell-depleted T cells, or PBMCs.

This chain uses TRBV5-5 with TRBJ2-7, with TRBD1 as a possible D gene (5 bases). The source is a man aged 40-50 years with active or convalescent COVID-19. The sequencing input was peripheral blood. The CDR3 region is CASSLGAGSSGVYEQYF. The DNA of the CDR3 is TGTGCCAGCAGCTTAGGGGCAGGGTCGTCTGGGGTCTACGAGCAGTACTTC. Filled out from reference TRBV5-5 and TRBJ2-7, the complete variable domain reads DAGVTQSPTHLIKTRGQQVTLRCSPISGHKSVSWYQQVLGQGPQFIFQYYEKEERGRGNFPDRFSARQFPNYSSELNVNALLLGDSALYLCASSLGAGSSGVYEQYFGPGTRLTVT.